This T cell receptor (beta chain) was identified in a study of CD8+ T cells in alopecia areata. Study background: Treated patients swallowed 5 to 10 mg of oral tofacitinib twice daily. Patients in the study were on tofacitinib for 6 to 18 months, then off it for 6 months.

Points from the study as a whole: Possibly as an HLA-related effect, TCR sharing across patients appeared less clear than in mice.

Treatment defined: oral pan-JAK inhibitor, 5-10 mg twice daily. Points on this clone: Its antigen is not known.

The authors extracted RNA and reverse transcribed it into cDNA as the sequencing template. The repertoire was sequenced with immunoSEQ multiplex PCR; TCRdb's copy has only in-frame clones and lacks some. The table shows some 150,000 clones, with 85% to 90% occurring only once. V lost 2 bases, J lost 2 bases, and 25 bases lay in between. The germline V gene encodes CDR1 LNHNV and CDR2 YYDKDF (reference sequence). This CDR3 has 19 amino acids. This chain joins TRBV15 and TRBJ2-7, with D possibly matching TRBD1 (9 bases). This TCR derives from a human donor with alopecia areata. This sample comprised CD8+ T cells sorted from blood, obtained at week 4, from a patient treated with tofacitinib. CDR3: CATSRLQGAEAGAAYEQYF. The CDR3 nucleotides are TGTGCCACCAGCAGATTACAGGGGGCGGAAGCGGGAGCTGCCTACGAGCAGTACTTC. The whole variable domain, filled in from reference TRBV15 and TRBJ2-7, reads DAMVIQNPRYQVTQFGKPVTLSCSQTLNHNVMYWYQQKSSQAPKLLFHYYDKDFNNEADTPDNFQSRRPNTSFCFLDIRSPGLGDTAMYLCATSRLQGAEAGAAYEQYFGPGTRLTVT.